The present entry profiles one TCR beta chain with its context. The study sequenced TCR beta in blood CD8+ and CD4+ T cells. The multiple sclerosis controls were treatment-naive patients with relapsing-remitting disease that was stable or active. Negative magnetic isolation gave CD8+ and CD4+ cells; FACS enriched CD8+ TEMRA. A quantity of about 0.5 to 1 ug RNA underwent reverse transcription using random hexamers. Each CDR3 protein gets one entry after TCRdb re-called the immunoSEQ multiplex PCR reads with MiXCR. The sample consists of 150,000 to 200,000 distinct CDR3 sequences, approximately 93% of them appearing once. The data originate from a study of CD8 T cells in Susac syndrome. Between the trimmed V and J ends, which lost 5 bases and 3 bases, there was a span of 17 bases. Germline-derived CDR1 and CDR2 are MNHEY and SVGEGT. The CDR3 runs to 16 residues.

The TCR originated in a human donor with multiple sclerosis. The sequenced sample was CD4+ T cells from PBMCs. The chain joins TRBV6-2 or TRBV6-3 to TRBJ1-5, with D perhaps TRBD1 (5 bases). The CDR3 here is CASSQRLGTVNQPQHF. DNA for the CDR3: TGTGCCAGCAGTCAACGTCTCGGGACGGTCAATCAGCCCCAGCATTTT.